The 12 T cell receptor beta chains below all came from one sample that was sequenced in a study of identical twins. In TCRdb, the 5' RACE reads were re-called with MiXCR into one record per CDR3 protein. The sample shows hundreds of thousands of distinct CDR3 sequences, 9.5% of them seen only once. The same data also contributed to another study, on yellow fever vaccine responses in identical twins.

Sequencing was done on a sample of CD8+ T cells sorted from blood. The receptors shown here come from a woman aged 18-29 years in good health.

This chain uses TRBV10-3 with TRBJ2-1; D is possibly TRBD2 (5 bases). The CDR3 consists of 16 residues. V lost 6 bases to trimming and J lost 0 bases, with 15 bases between them. Germline V gene data show CDR1 as ENHRY and CDR2 as SYGVKD. The CDR3 bases are TGTGCCATCAGCGCAAGCGGACCTAGCTCCTACAATGAGCAGTTCTTC. This gives the protein CAISASGPSSYNEQFF.

The chain is built from TRBV4-1 and TRBJ2-7; TRBD1 or TRBD2 may be the D gene (5 bases each). V lost 4 bases and J 3 bases, leaving 22 bases between the germline ends. The CDR3 has 17 amino acids. Germline V gene lookup returns CDR1 MGHRA and CDR2 YSYEKL. CDR3 sequence: CASSPTWGPSLLYEQYF. CDR3 sequence (DNA): TGCGCCAGCAGCCCTACCTGGGGACCGTCCCTCCTCTACGAGCAGTACTTC.

This clonotype was counted only a few times. In DNA form, the CDR3 reads TGTGCCAGCAGTGAGACGGGGGACTATAATTCACCCCTCCACTTT. Residues: CASSETGDYNSPLHF. The genes are TRBV2 and TRBJ1-6; weak D call: TRBD1 (5 bases). CDR1 is SNHLY and CDR2 is FYNNEI in the germline V gene. The CDR3 contains 15 residues. Trimming removed 3 bases at V and 3 bases at J, with 9 bases between.

CDR3 sequence: CASGGSEQYF. The CDR3 DNA reads as TGTGCCAGCGGGGGGTCCGAGCAGTACTTC. The chain links TRBV27 to TRBJ2-7; possible D gene TRBD2, 6 bases. V was clipped by 8 bases and J by 6 bases, with 8 bases between them. Germline lookup yields CDR1 MNHEY and CDR2 SMNVEV (reference sequence). The CDR3 is made up of 10 amino acids.

This clonotype occurred a few times. This chain uses TRBV29-1 with TRBJ2-1; 10 positions match TRBD1. Germline-derived CDR1 and CDR2 are SQVTM and ANQGSEA. This CDR3 is built from 13 residues. The trim removed 7 bases at V and 4 bases at J, leaving 4 bases unmatched. CDR3 loop: CSGGQGIYNEQFF. The CDR3 DNA is TGCAGCGGGGGACAGGGGATATACAATGAGCAGTTCTTC.

The V and J genes are TRBV20-1 and TRBJ2-1; TRBD2 agrees at 8 bases. Germline loops: CDR1 DFQATT, CDR2 SNEGSKA (reference sequence). The CDR3 has 14 amino acids. V dropped 0 bases and J dropped 8; count of bases not matched to a gene: 6. CDR3 amino acids: CSARDARGDYEQFF. The DNA for the CDR3 is TGCAGTGCTAGAGATGCGCGGGGGGACTATGAGCAGTTCTTC.

In its sample, this clonotype was seen many times. The chain carries TRBV27 and TRBJ1-5; a weak D match, TRBD1 (5 bases). V lost 3 bases to trimming and J lost 4 bases, with 10 bases between them. Germline CDR1 is MNHEY and CDR2 is SMNVEV (reference sequence). This CDR3 is built from 14 residues. CDR3 nucleotides: TGTGCCAGCAGTTTCAGGGCCCAAAATCAGCCCCAGCATTTT. It is translated as CASSFRAQNQPQHF.

This clonotype was seen a handful of times. The V gene is TRBV6-2 or TRBV6-3, the J gene TRBJ2-3; TRBD1 matches 8 bases. The V gene end was trimmed by 5 bases and the J gene end by 6 bases; junction bases not matched to a gene: 7. Germline lookup yields CDR1 MNHEY and CDR2 SVGEGT. This CDR3 has 14 amino acids. In DNA form, the CDR3 reads TGTGCCAGCAGTACCCGGACAGGGCGGGATACGCAGTATTTT. Protein product: CASSTRTGRDTQYF.

The sample holds a few counts of this clonotype. The chain has TRBV5-6 and TRBJ2-1; TRBD1 might be the D (6 bases). The CDR3 is made up of 14 amino acids. Germline loops: CDR1 SGHDT, CDR2 YYEEEE. V was cut by 0 bases and J by 6 bases, with 10 bases left in between. CDR3 sequence: CASSLGGRRNEQFF. CDR3 nucleotides: TGTGCCAGCAGCTTGGGGGGGCGGCGCAATGAGCAGTTCTTC.

This clonotype occurred many times. The gene calls are TRBV7-9 and TRBJ2-1; perhaps D is TRBD1 or TRBD2 (5 bases each). The length of the CDR3 is 17 residues. The germline V gene encodes CDR1 SEHNR and CDR2 FQNEAQ (reference sequence). The germline V and J ends were trimmed by 6 bases and 3 bases, with 21 bases remaining between them. CDR3 nucleotides: TGTGCCAGCAGGGCTACGGTCCACAGAGGGGTCTACAATGAGCAGTTCTTC. It is translated as CASRATVHRGVYNEQFF. The full variable domain, completed using reference TRBV7-9 and TRBJ2-1, is DTGVSQNPRHKITKRGQNVTFRCDPISEHNRLYWYRQTLGQGPEFLTYFQNEAQLEKSRLLSDRFSAERPKGSFSTLEIQRTEQGDSAMYLCASRATVHRGVYNEQFFGPGTRLTVL.

The chain recombines TRBV4-2 with TRBJ2-1; D may be TRBD2 (5 bases). The germline V and J ends were trimmed by 0 bases and 0 bases, with 15 bases remaining between them. Germline lookup yields CDR1 LGHNA and CDR2 YNFKEQ. The CDR3 contains 18 residues. The CDR3 DNA reads TGTGCCAGCAGCCAAGACGAAAGCGGCGGGTTCTCCTACAATGAGCAGTTCTTC. It specifies CASSQDESGGFSYNEQFF.

This clonotype occurred many times. The V gene is TRBV7-9, the J gene TRBJ2-1, with D possibly being TRBD2 (6 bases). Trimming shortened V by 1 base and J by 9 bases, and 22 bases separated the two germline ends. Germline values: CDR1 SEHNR, CDR2 FQNEAQ (reference sequence). CDR3 length: 17 residues. CDR3 DNA sequence: TGTGCCAGCAGCTTAGATTGGTTTGCGGGGCAGGGAGGTGAGCAGTTCTTC. Encoded protein: CASSLDWFAGQGGEQFF.